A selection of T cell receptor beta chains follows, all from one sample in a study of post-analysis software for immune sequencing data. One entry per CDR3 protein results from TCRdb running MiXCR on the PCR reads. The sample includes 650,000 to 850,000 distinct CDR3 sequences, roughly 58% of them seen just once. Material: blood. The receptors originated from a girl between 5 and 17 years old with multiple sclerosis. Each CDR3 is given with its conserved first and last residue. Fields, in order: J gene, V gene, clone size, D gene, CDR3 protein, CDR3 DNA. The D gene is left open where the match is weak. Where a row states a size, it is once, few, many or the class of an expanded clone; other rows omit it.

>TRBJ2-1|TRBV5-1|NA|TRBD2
CASSLGGRTSFNEQFF
TGCGCCAGCAGCTTGGGGGGGCGGACTAGCTTCAATGAGCAGTTCTTC
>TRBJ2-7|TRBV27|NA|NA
CACSPGYYEQYF
TGTGCCTGCAGCCCCGGGTATTACGAGCAGTACTTC
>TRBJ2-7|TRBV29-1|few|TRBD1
CSVVGDSHHYEQYF
TGCAGCGTTGTGGGGGACAGCCACCATTACGAGCAGTACTTC
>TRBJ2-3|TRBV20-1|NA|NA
CSASQGTDTQYF
TGCAGTGCTTCACAAGGGACAGATACGCAGTATTTT
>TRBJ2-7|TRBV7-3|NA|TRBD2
CASSLSLAAYNEQYF
TGTGCCAGCAGCTTAAGCCTAGCGGCTTACAATGAGCAGTACTTC
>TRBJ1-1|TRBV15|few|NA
CATSRSGALNTEAFF
TGTGCCACCAGCAGAAGTGGGGCGTTGAACACTGAAGCTTTCTTT
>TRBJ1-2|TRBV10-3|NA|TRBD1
CATHNGQGTGYTF
TGTGCCACCCACAACGGACAGGGCACCGGCTACACCTTC
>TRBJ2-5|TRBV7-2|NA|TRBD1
CASSLSIGTGGEETQYF
TGTGCCAGCAGCTTATCTATAGGGACAGGGGGCGAAGAGACCCAGTACTTC
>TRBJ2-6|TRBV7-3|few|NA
CASSLSRQAGANVLTF
TGTGCCAGCAGCTTAAGTCGTCAGGCTGGGGCCAACGTCCTGACTTTC
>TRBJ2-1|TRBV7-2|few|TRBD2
CASSNPTSGGNEQFF
TGTGCCAGCAGCAACCCGACTAGCGGGGGGAATGAGCAGTTCTTC
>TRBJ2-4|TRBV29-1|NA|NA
CSVEGGRDRIQYF
TGCAGCGTTGAGGGCGGGCGGGACCGGATTCAGTACTTC
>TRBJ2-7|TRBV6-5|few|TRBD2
CAGSQGLATYEQYF
TGTGCCGGCAGCCAGGGACTAGCCACCTACGAGCAGTACTTC
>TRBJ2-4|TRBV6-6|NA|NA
CASSLAVAKNIQYF
TGTGCCAGCAGCCTGGCTGTAGCCAAAAACATTCAGTACTTC
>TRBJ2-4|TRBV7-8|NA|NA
CASRPGASKNIQYF
TGTGCCAGCAGGCCGGGGGCGTCCAAAAACATTCAGTACTTC
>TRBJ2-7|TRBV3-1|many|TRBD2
CASSQGLVSSYEQYF
TGTGCCAGCAGCCAGGGACTAGTCAGCTCCTACGAGCAGTACTTC
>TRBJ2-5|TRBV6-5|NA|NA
CASSYSAVPQETQYF
TGTGCCAGCAGTTACTCGGCGGTTCCGCAAGAGACCCAGTACTTC
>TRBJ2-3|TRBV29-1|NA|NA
CSVADNTDTQYF
TGCAGCGTTGCGGATAACACAGATACGCAGTATTTT
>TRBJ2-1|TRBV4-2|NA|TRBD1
CASSQDDRAYEQFF
TGTGCCAGCAGCCAAGACGACAGGGCCTATGAGCAGTTCTTC
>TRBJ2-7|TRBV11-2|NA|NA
CASSLYMTVGEQYF
TGTGCCAGCAGCTTATATATGACAGTCGGCGAGCAGTACTTC
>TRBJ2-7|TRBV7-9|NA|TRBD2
CASSLSRGGGSYEQYF
TGTGCCAGCAGCCTATCTCGCGGGGGAGGCTCCTACGAGCAGTACTTC
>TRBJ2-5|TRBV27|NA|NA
CASGGRRETQYF
TGTGCCAGCGGGGGTCGTCGGGAGACCCAGTACTTC
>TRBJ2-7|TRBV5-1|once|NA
CASSWPGPEGAEQYF
TGCGCCAGCAGCTGGCCGGGACCAGAGGGCGCCGAGCAGTACTTC
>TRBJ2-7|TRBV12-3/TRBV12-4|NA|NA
CASSLSLGGPYEQYF
TGTGCCAGCAGCCTGTCACTAGGGGGGCCCTACGAGCAGTACTTC
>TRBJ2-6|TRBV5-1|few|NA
CASSQAGANVLTF
TGCGCCAGCAGCCAGGCTGGGGCCAACGTCCTGACTTTC
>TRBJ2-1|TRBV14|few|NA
CASSPTGRSYNEQFF
TGTGCCAGCAGCCCGACAGGGAGGTCCTACAATGAGCAGTTCTTC
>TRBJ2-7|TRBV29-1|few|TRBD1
CSAGLGQGARDEQYF
TGCAGCGCCGGCCTAGGACAGGGGGCGCGGGACGAGCAGTACTTC
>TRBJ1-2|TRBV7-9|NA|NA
CASSSATGVYGYTF
TGTGCCAGCAGTTCGGCTACAGGTGTCTATGGCTACACCTTC
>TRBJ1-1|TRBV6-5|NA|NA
CASGRGMNTEAFF
TGTGCCAGCGGTAGGGGGATGAACACTGAAGCTTTCTTT
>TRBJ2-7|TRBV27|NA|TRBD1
CASSPGTGGVGEQYF
TGTGCCAGCAGTCCGGGGACAGGCGGGGTAGGGGAGCAGTACTTC
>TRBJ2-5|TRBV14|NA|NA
CASSQVGSLTVRKQYF
TGTGCCAGCAGCCAAGTGGGGAGTCTGACTGTACGGAAGCAGTACTTC
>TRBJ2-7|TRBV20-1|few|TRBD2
CSARGITSGRYEQYF
TGCAGTGCTAGAGGGATCACTAGCGGGAGGTACGAGCAGTACTTC
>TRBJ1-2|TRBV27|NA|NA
CASSLSGEYYGYTF
TGTGCCAGCAGTTTATCGGGGGAGTACTATGGCTACACCTTC
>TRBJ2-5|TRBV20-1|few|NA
CSATPTSGGRETQYF
TGCAGTGCTACTCCCACCTCGGGGGGCAGGGAGACCCAGTACTTC
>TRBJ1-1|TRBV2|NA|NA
CASSTRMGTEAFF
TGTGCCAGCAGCACCCGTATGGGGACTGAAGCTTTCTTT
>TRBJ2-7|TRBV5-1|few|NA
CASSFGTSTQQYF
TGCGCCAGCAGCTTTGGGACATCCACACAGCAGTACTTC
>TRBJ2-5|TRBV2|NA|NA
CASSELGYKQYF
TGTGCCAGCAGTGAACTTGGGTATAAGCAGTACTTC
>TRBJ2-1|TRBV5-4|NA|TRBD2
CASSRTSGYNEQFF
TGTGCCAGCAGCCGGACTAGCGGCTACAATGAGCAGTTCTTC
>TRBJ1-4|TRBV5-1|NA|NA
CASSLGGSDEKLFF
TGCGCCAGCAGCTTGGGAGGTTCGGATGAAAAACTGTTTTTT
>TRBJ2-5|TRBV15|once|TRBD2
CATSRPRGVAGGVLETQYF
TGTGCCACCAGCAGACCACGAGGGGTAGCGGGAGGCGTCTTGGAGACCCAGTACTTC
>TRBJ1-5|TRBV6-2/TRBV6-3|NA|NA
CATRMGSGAGQPQHF
TGTGCCACCCGCATGGGATCGGGGGCCGGGCAGCCCCAGCATTTT
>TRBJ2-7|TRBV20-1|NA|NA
CSARPSENPYEQYF
TGCAGTGCTAGACCTAGCGAGAACCCTTACGAGCAGTACTTC
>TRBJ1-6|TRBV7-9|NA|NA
CASSLVGPARDSPLHF
TGTGCCAGCAGCTTAGTAGGACCGGCCCGGGATTCACCCCTCCACTTT
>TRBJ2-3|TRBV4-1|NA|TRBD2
CASSLIAGTPDTQYF
TGCGCCAGCAGCTTAATAGCGGGAACACCAGATACGCAGTATTTT
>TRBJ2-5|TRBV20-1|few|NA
CSAEERPGVTQYF
TGCAGTGCAGAAGAGAGGCCCGGTGTGACCCAGTACTTC
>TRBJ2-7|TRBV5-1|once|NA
CASSFSRGGAPPYEQYF
TGCGCCAGCAGCTTTAGTCGCGGCGGGGCCCCCCCCTACGAGCAGTACTTC
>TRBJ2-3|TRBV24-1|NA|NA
CATSDLGADTQYF
TGTGCCACCAGTGATTTGGGAGCAGATACGCAGTATTTT
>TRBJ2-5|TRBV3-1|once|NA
CASSPLGHRRRETQYF
TGTGCCAGCAGCCCCCTCGGGCACCGGAGGAGAGAGACCCAGTACTTC
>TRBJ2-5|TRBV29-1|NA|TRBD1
CSVEMDRSRVRVQYF
TGCAGCGTCGAGATGGACAGGTCCAGGGTCAGGGTGCAGTACTTC
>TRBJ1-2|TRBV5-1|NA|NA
CASSLAQGAGYTF
TGCGCCAGCAGCTTGGCACAGGGAGCTGGCTACACCTTC
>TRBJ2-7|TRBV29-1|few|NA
CSVFGGHESYEQYF
TGCAGCGTCTTCGGGGGGCACGAATCCTACGAGCAGTACTTC
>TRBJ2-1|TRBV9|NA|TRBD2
CTSSGRGSYNEQFF
TGTACCAGCAGCGGGAGAGGGTCCTACAATGAGCAGTTCTTC
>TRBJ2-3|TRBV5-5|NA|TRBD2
CASSNRIAGGEDTQYF
TGTGCCAGCAGCAACAGGATAGCGGGGGGCGAGGATACGCAGTATTTT
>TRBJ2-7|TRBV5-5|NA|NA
CASSLQGRNEQYF
TGTGCCAGCAGCTTACAGGGGAGGAACGAGCAGTACTTC
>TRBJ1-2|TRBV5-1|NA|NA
CASSFGRPVEHGYTF
TGCGCCAGCAGCTTCGGACGGCCCGTTGAACATGGCTACACCTTC
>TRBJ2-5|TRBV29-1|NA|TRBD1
CSVRGQGVPQETQYF
TGCAGCGTTAGGGGACAGGGTGTCCCCCAAGAGACCCAGTACTTC
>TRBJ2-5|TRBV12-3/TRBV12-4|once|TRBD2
CASSQAGGPRETQYF
TGTGCCAGCAGTCAAGCGGGGGGACCGCGGGAGACCCAGTACTTC